This T cell receptor beta chain was sequenced for a study of read filtering for tumor transcriptome and immune sequencing. Study summary: By R-ISS, stages I, II and III held about 8, 17 and 7 patients. Per sample, TCR-region reads ranged about 3.5 to 11 million by IR-seq, roughly 85 to 1,400 by RNA-seq.

A remark on this clonotype: As yet, its antigen is unknown.

The study's findings and limits: Sorted CD138-negative bone marrow cells were not purified T cells.

V was shortened by 5 bases and J by 7 bases, with 5 bases between the two germline ends. This CDR3 has 11 residues. From roughly 390 ng of RNA, a library with molecular barcoded alpha/delta and beta/gamma adaptors was made. TCRdb called the reads again in MiXCR, with one record for every CDR3 protein. In the table there are 93,000 or so distinct CDR3 sequences, 20% to 25% of which are singletons. Sequencing was carried out using a population of CD138-negative cells sorted from bone marrow. The J gene is TRBJ2-2, the V gene TRBV12-3 or TRBV12-4; no clear D gene. This TCR was recovered from a donor at least 40 years old with multiple myeloma. The CDR3 DNA sequence: TGTGCCAGCAGTATAGGCGGGGAGCTGTTTTTT. It is translated as CASSIGGELFF.